The rows below give T cell receptor beta chains drawn from one sample of a study of blood T cell repertoires in COVID-19. Produced via immunoSEQ multiplex PCR; TCRdb's table is partial and in-frame only. The sample has around 190,000 clones, over 75% seen once. Sequencing was done on a sample of peripheral blood. Receptors originate from an older man with active or convalescent COVID-19. Both conserved end residues are part of each CDR3. A D gene is named only where the DNA matches it firmly. Size is stated for part of the rows, as once, few or many counts, or as a class when the clone is expanded.

d_gene	j_gene	abundance	v_gene	CDR3nt	CDR3aa
TRBD1	TRBJ2-5	.	TRBV27	TGTGCCAGCAGTTCTCCCGGGACAGGGGCCGAGACCCAGTACTTC	CASSSPGTGAETQYF
.	TRBJ1-5	.	TRBV6-6	TGTGCCAGCAGTAAGGACGGGGAAACTCAGCCCCAGCATTTT	CASSKDGETQPQHF
TRBD2	TRBJ2-5	once	TRBV5-1	TGCGCCAGCAGCCCCGTCGGGGGGAGTTGGGAGACCCAGTACTTC	CASSPVGGSWETQYF
TRBD1	TRBJ2-4	.	TRBV19	TGTGCCAGCACGACAGGGGAAAACATTCAGTACTTC	CASTTGENIQYF
.	TRBJ1-2	.	TRBV12-3/TRBV12-4	TGTGCCAGCAGTTTCCTTGGGGCGGGCTACACCTTC	CASSFLGAGYTF
TRBD1	TRBJ1-6	.	TRBV5-4	TGTGCCAGCAGCTTGGGGGACAGAAGTAAATCACCCCTCCACTTT	CASSLGDRSKSPLHF
.	TRBJ1-6	.	TRBV18	TGTGCCAGCTCACCGGAGTCCCGAACGTGGGCCCTCCACTTT	CASSPESRTWALHF
.	TRBJ1-1	.	TRBV5-1	TGCGCCAGCAGCTTGGCTCCCGCGGGGGGCACTGAAGCTTTCTTT	CASSLAPAGGTEAFF
TRBD1	TRBJ2-3	.	TRBV7-9	TGTGCCAGCAGACAGACAGGGGGTACGGATACGCAGTATTTT	CASRQTGGTDTQYF
TRBD1	TRBJ1-5	.	TRBV18	TGTGCCAGCTCAGGACAGGGGGCTAGCAATCAGCCCCAGCATTTT	CASSGQGASNQPQHF
.	TRBJ2-1	.	TRBV29-1	TGCAGCGTCCCGGAGGGGGGGGAGCAGTTCTTC	CSVPEGGEQFF
.	TRBJ1-2	.	TRBV6-5	TGTGCCAGCAGTCACGACAGTAACTATGGCTACACCTTC	CASSHDSNYGYTF
TRBD1	TRBJ2-3	.	TRBV6-4	TGTGCCAGCAGTGACAACGGACAGGGGACAGATACGCAGTATTTT	CASSDNGQGTDTQYF